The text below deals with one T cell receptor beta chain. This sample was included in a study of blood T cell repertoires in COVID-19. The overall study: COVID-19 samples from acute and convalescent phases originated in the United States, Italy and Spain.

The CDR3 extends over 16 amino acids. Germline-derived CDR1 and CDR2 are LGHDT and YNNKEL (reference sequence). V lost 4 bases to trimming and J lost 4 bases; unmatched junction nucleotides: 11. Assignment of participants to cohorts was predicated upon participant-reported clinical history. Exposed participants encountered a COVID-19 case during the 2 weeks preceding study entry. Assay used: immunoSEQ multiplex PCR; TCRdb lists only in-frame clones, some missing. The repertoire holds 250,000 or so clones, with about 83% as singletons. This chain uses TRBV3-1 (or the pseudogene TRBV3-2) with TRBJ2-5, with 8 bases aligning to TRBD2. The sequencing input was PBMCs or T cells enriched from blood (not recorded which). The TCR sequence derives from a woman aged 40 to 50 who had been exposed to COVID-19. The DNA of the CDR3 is TGTGCCAGCAGCCGAAACCCCGGGACTAGTGGAGAGACCCAGTACTTC. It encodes CASSRNPGTSGETQYF.